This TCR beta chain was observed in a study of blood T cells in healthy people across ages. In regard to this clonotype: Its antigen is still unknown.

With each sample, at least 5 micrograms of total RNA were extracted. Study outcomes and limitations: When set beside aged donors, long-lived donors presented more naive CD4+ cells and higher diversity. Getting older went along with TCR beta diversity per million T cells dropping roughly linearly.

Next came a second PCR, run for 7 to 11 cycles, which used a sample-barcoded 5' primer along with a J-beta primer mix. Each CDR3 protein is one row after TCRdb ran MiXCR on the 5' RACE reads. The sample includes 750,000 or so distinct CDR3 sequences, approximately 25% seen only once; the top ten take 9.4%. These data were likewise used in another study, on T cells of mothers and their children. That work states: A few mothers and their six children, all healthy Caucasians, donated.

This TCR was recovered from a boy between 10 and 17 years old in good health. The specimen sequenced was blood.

CDR3 region: CASGSSGGAGETQYF. The DNA of the CDR3 is TGTGCCAGCGGAAGTAGCGGGGGGGCGGGTGAGACCCAGTACTTC. V gene TRBV27 combines with J gene TRBJ2-5, with TRBD2 identical over 11 bases. Germline V gives CDR1 MNHEY, CDR2 SMNVEV (reference sequence). Losses at the gene ends were 8 bases for V and 5 bases for J; bases not matched to a gene: 10. The CDR3 sequence is 15 residues long.